This T cell receptor (beta chain) stems from a study of blood T cells in healthy people across ages. Trimming removed 3 bases at V and 6 bases at J, with 12 bases between. The CDR3 runs to 14 residues. Looked up from germline, CDR1 is MDHEN and CDR2 is SYDVKM. Primed by a sample-barcoded 5' primer and a J-beta primer mix, a second PCR proceeded for roughly 7 to 11 cycles. The template-switch adaptor was a 5' adaptor with 12 random nucleotides. It tagged each cDNA molecule. TCRdb re-called the 5' RACE reads with MiXCR, one entry per CDR3 protein. The sample shows approximately 830,000 distinct CDR3 sequences, 55% to 65% of them seen only once. A word on this clonotype: The antigen is undetermined.

Findings and caveats of the study: Estimated diversity that came from one million T cells was considered an underestimate. PBMCs were not sorted, which prevented a conclusive comparison of naive versus antigen-experienced cells. Naive T cell percentage strongly correlated with TCR beta diversity.

V usage is TRBV28 and J usage is TRBJ2-1, with D possibly TRBD1 on 6 matching bases. This clonotype was obtained from a man aged 30-40 years in good health. Sequencing was performed on blood. The CDR3, as DNA: TGTGCCAGCAGTTTGGACTGGGGGCCCAATGAGCAGTTCTTC. Protein sequence: CASSLDWGPNEQFF.